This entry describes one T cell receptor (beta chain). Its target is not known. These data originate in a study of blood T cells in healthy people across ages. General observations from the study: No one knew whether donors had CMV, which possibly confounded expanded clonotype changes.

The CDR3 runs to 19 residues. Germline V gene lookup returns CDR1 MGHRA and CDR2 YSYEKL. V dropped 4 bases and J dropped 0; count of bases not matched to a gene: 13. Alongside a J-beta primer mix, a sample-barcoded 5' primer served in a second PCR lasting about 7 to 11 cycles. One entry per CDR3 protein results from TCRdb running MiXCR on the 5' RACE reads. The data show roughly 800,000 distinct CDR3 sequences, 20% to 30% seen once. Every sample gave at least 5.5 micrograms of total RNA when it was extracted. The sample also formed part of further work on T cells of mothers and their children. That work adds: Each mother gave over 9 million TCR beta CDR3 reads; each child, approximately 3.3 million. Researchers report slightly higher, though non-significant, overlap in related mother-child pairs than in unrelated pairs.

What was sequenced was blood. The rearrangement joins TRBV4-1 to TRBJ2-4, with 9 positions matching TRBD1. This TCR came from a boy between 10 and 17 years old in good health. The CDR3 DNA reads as TGCGCCAGCAGCCTAGTCCCGGGACAGGGTTCGATAGCCAAAAACATTCAGTACTTC. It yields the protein CASSLVPGQGSIAKNIQYF.